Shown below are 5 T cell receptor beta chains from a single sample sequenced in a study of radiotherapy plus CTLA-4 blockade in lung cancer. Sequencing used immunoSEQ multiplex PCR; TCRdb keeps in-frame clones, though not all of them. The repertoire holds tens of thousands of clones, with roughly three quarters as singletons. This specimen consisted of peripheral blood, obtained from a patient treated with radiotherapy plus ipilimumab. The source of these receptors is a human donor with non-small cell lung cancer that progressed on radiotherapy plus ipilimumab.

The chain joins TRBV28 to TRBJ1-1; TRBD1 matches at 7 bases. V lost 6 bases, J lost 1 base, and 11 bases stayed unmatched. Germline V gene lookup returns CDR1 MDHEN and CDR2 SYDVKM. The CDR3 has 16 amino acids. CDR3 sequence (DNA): TGTGCCAGCAGGTACAGGGGAGTAGGGCGGAACACTGAAGCTTTCTTT. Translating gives CASRYRGVGRNTEAFF. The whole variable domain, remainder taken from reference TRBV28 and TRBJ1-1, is DVKVTQSSRYLVKRTGEKVFLECVQDMDHENMFWYRQDPGLGLRLIYFSYDVKMKEKGDIPEGYSVSREKKERFSLILESASTNQTSMYLCASRYRGVGRNTEAFFGQGTRLTVV.

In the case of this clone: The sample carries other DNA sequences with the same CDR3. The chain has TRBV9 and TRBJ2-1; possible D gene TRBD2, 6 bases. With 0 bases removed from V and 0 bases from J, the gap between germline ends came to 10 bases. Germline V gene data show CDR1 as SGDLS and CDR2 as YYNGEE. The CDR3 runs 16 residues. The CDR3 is CASSVGGDPSYNEQFF. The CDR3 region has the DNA TGTGCCAGCAGCGTAGGGGGGGATCCCTCCTACAATGAGCAGTTCTTC.

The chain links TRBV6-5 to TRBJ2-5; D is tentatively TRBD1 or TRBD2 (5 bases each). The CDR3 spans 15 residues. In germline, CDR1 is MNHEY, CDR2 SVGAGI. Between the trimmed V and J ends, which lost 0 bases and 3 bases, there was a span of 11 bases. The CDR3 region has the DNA TGTGCCAGCAGTTACTCAAGGGACGGAGAAGAGACCCAGTACTTC. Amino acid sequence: CASSYSRDGEETQYF.

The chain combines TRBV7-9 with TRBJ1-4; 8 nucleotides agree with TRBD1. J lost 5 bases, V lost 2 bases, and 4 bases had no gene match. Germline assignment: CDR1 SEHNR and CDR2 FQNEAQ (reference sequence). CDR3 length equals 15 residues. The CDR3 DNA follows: TGTGCCAGCAGCTTAACGCACAGGGGGAATGAAAAACTGTTTTTT. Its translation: CASSLTHRGNEKLFF.

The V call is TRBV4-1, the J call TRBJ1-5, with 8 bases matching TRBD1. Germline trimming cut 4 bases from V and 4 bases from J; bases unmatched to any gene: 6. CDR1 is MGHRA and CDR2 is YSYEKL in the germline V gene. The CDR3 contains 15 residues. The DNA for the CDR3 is TGCGCCAGCAGCCCCCCGGACAGGGAGAATCAGCCCCAGCATTTT. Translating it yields CASSPPDRENQPQHF.